Given below is one T cell receptor (beta chain) in context. As yet, its antigen is unknown. Expressed TCRB transcripts got sequenced, as all isolated RNA was reverse transcribed. Profiling relied on immunoSEQ multiplex PCR, and the TCRdb table lists in-frame clones only, not all of them. The sample shows 350,000 to 400,000 clones, around an eighth of them seen only once. This sample is drawn from a study of beta chain features in type 1 diabetes. Overall study: Cells sorted and examined across all samples totaled approximately 110 million.

The CDR3 sequence is 10 residues long. CDR1 and CDR2 (germline): SQVTM, ANQGSEA. The V end was cut by 7 bases, the J end by 6 bases, with 9 bases between. General observations from the study: Type 1 diabetes patients showed a moderate but significant shortening of TCRB CDR3s in all four CD4+ subsets.

J is TRBJ1-2 and V is TRBV29-1, with D unresolved. Sequencing was done on a sample of naive CD4+ T cells from blood. The TCR originated in a woman under 30 with type 1 diabetes. This CDR3 reads CSGGSDGYTF. The CDR3 DNA sequence: TGCAGCGGAGGGAGCGATGGCTACACCTTC.